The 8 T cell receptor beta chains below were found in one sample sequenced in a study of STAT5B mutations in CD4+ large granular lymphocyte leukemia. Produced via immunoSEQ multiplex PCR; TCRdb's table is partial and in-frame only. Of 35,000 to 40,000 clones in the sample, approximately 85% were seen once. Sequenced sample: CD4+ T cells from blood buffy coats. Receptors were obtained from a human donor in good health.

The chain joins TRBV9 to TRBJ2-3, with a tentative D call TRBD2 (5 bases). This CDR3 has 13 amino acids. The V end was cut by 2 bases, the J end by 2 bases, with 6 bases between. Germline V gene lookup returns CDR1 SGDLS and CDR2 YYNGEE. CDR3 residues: CASSVGLTDTQYF. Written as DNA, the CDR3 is TGTGCCAGCAGCGTTGGACTCACAGATACGCAGTATTTT. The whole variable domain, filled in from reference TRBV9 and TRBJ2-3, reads DSGVTQTPKHLITATGQRVTLRCSPRSGDLSVYWYQQSLDQGLQFLIQYYNGEERAKGNILERFSAQQFPDLHSELNLSSLELGDSALYFCASSVGLTDTQYFGPGTRLTVL.

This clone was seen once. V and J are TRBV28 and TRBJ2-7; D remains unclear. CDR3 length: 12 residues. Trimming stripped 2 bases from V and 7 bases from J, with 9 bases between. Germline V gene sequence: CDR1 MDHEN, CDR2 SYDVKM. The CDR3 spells CASSLVQEEQYF. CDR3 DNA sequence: TGTGCCAGCAGTTTAGTGCAGGAGGAGCAGTACTTC.

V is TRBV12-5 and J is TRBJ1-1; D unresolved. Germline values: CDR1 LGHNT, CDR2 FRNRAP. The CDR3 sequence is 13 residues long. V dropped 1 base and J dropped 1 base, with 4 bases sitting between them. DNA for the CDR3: TGTGCTAGTGGTTTGGGAGGGAACACTGAAGCTTTCTTT. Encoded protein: CASGLGGNTEAFF.

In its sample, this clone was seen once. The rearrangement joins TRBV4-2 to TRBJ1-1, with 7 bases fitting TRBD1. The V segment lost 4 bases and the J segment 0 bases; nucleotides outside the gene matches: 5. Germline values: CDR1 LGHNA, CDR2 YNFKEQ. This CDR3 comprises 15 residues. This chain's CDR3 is CASSPQGVLNTEAFF. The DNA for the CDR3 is TGTGCCAGCAGCCCTCAGGGGGTGCTGAACACTGAAGCTTTCTTT.

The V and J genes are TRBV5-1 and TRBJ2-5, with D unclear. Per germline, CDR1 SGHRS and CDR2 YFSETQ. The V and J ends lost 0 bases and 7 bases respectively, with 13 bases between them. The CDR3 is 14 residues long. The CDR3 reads CASSLGGQWGTQYF. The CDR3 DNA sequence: TGCGCCAGCAGCTTGGGAGGCCAATGGGGGACCCAGTACTTC.

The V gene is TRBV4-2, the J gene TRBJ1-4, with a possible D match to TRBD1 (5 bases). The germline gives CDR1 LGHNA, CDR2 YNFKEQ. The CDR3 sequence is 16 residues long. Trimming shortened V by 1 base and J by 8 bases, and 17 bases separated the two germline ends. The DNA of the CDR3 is TGTGCCAGCAGCCAAGGTTCAGGGCAGGGTCAGGAAAAACTGTTTTTT. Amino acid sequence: CASSQGSGQGQEKLFF.

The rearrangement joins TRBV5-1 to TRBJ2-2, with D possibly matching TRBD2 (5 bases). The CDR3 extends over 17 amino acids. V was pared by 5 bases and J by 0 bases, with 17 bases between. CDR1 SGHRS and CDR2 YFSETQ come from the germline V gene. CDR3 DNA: TGCGCCAGCAGAAGCTTGGGTTTTAGCGCGAACACCGGGGAGCTGTTTTTT. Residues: CASRSLGFSANTGELFF.

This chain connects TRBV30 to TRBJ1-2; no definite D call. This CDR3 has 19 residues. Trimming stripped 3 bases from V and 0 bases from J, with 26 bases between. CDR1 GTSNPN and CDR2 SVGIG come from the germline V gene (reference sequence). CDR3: CAWRVHRRTASPTNYGYTF. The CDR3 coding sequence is TGTGCCTGGAGGGTCCATAGAAGAACAGCGAGTCCGACTAACTATGGCTACACCTTC. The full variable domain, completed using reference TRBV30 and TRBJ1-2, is SQTIHQWPATLVQPVGSPLSLECTVEGTSNPNLYWYRQAAGRGLQLLFYSVGIGQISSEVPQNLSASRPQDRQFILSSKKLLLSDSGFYLCAWRVHRRTASPTNYGYTFGSGTRLTVV.